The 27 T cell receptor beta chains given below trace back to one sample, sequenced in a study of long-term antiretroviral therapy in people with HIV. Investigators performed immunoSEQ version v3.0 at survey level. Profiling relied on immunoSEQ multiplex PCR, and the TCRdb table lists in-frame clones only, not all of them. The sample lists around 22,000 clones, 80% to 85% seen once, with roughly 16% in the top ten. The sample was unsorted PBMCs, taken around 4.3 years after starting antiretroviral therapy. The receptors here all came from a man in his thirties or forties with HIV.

CDR3 nucleotides: TGTGCCAGTAGTATAGTCACAGGGATATTTGTGGACATTCAGTACTTC. Encoded protein: CASSIVTGIFVDIQYF. This sequence joins TRBV19 and TRBJ2-4, with D perhaps TRBD1 (6 bases). Germline V lookup: CDR1 LNHDA, CDR2 SQIVND (reference sequence). Trimming cost V 1 base and J 8 bases, with 18 bases left between them. This CDR3 has 16 amino acids. Full variable domain (missing parts from reference TRBV19 and TRBJ2-4): DGGITQSPKYLFRKEGQNVTLSCEQNLNHDAMYWYRQDPGQGLRLIYYSQIVNDFQKGDIAEGYSVSREKKESFPLTVTSAQKNPTAFYLCASSIVTGIFVDIQYFGAGTRLSVL.

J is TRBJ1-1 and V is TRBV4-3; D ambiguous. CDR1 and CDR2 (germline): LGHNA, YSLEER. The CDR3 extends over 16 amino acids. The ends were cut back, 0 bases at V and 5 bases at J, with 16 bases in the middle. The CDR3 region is CASSQDMVRGTTEAFF. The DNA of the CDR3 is TGCGCCAGCAGCCAAGATATGGTCCGGGGAACTACTGAAGCTTTCTTT.

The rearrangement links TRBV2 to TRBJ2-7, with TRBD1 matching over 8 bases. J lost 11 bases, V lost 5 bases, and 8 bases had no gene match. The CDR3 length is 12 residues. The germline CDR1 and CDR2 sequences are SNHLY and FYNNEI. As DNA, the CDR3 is TGTGCCAGCAGTTCTTCCCCGGACAGGGAGTACTTC. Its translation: CASSSSPDREYF.

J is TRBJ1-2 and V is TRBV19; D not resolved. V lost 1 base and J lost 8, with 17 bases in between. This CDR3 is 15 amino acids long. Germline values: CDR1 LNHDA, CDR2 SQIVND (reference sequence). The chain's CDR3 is CASSIVLSHLEGYTF. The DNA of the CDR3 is TGTGCCAGTAGTATAGTCCTGTCTCACCTCGAGGGCTACACCTTC.

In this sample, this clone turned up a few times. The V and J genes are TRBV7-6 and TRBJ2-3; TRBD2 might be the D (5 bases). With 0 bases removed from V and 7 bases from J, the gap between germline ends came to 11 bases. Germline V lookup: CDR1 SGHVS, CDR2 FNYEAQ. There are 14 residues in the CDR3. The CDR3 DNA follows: TGTGCCAGCAGCTTAGCGCTAGCTGATCATACGCAGTATTTT. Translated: CASSLALADHTQYF.

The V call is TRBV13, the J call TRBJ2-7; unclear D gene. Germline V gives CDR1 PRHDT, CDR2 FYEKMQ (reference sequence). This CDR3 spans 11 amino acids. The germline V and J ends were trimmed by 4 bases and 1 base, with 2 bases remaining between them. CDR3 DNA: TGTGCCAGCAGCTCTTCCTACGAGCAGTACTTC. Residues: CASSSSYEQYF.

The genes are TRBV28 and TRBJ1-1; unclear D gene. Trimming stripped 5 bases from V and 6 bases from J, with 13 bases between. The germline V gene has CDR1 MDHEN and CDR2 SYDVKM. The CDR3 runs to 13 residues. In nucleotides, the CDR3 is TGTGCCAGCAGTCTTAAAACATTCGCTGAAGCTTTCTTT. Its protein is CASSLKTFAEAFF.

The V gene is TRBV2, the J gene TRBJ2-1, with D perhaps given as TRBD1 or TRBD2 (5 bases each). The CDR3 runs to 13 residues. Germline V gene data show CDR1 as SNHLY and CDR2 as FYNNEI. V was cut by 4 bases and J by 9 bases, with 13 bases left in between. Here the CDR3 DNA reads TGTGCCAGCAGTGTGGGGCTAGCTATTGAGCAGTTCTTC. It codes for CASSVGLAIEQFF.

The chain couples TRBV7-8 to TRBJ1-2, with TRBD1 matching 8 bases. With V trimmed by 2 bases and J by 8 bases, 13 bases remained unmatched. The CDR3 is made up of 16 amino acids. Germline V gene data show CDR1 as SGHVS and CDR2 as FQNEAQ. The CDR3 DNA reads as TGTGCCAGCAGCTTAAGGCAGGGGGCCTTCTCCGGGGGCTACACCTTC. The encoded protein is CASSLRQGAFSGGYTF. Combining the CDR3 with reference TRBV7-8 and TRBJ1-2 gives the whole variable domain GAGVSQSPRYKVAKRGQDVALRCDPISGHVSLFWYQQALGQGPEFLTYFQNEAQLDKSGLPSDRFFAERPEGSVSTLKIQRTQQEDSAVYLCASSLRQGAFSGGYTFGSGTRLTVV.

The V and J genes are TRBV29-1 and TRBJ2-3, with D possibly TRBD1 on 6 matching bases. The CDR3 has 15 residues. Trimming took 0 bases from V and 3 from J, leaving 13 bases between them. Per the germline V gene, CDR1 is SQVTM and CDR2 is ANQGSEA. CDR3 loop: CSVEDNRVFTDTQYF. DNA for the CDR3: TGCAGCGTTGAAGATAACAGGGTTTTTACAGATACGCAGTATTTT.

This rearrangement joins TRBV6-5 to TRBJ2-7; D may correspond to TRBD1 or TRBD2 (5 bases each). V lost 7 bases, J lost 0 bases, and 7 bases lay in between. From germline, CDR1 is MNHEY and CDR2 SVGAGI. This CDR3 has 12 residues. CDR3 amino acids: CASTGSSYEQYF. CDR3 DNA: TGTGCCAGCACAGGGAGCTCCTACGAGCAGTACTTC.

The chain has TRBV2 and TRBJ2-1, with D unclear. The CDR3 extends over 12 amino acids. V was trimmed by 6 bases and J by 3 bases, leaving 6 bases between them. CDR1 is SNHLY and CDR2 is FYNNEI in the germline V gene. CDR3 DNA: TGTGCCAGCAGCCTCATCTACAATGAGCAGTTCTTC. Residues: CASSLIYNEQFF.

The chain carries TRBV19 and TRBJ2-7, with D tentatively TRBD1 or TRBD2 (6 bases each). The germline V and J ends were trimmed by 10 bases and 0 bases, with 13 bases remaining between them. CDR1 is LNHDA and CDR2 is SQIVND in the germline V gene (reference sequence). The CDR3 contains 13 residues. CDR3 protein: CATRGGTSYEQYF. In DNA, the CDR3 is TGTGCCACCAGGGGCGGGACCTCCTACGAGCAGTACTTC.

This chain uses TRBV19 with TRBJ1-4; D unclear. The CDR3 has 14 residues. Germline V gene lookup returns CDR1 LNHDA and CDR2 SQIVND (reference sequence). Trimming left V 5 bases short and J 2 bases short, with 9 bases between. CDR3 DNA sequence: TGTGCCAGTAGTTGGGTAGGCACTAATGAAAAACTGTTTTTT. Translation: CASSWVGTNEKLFF.

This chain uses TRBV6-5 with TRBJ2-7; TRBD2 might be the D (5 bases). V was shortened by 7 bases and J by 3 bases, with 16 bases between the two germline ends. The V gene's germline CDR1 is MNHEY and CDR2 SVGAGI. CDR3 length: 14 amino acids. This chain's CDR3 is CASTAGGLGYEQYF. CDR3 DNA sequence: TGTGCCAGCACCGCGGGCGGCCTAGGCTACGAGCAGTACTTC.

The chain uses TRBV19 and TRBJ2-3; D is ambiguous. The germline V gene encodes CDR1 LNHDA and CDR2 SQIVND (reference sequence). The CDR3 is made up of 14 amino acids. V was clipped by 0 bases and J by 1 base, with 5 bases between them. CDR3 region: CASSIDPGTDTQYF. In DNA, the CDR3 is TGTGCCAGTAGTATAGATCCTGGCACAGATACGCAGTATTTT.

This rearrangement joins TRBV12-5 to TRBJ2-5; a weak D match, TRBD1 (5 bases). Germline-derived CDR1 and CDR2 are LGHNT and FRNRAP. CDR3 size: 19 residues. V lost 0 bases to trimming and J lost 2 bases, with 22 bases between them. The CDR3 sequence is CASGLVPQEMTERQETQYF. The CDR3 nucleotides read TGTGCTAGTGGTTTGGTACCCCAAGAAATGACAGAAAGGCAAGAGACCCAGTACTTC.

CDR3: CASSLRSNTEAFF. The CDR3, as DNA: TGTGCCAGCAGCTTAAGATCCAACACTGAAGCTTTCTTT. The chain is built from TRBV7-3 and TRBJ1-1, with D unresolved. The CDR3 length is 13 residues. The V end was cut by 1 base, the J end by 2 bases, with 5 bases between. CDR1 is SGHTA, CDR2 FQGTGA, per germline.

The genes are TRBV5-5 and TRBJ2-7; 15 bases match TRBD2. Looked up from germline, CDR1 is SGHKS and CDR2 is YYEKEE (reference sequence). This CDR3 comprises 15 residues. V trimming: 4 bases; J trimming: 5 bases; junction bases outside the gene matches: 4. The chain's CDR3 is CASSLGLAGGNEQYF. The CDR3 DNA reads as TGTGCCAGCAGCCTCGGACTAGCGGGAGGGAACGAGCAGTACTTC.

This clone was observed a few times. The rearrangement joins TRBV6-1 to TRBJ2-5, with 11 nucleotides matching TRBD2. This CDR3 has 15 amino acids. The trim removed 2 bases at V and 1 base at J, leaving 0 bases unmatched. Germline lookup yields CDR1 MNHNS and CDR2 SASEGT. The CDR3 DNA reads TGTGCCAGCAGTGAACTAGCGGGGGGCCAAGAGACCCAGTACTTC. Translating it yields CASSELAGGQETQYF.

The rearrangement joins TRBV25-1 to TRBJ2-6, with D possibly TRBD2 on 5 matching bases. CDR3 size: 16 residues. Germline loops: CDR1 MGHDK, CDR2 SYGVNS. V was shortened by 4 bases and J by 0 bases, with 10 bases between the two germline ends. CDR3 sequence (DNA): TGTGCCAGCAGTGCCGCCGGGAACTCTGGGGCCAACGTCCTGACTTTC. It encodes CASSAAGNSGANVLTF.

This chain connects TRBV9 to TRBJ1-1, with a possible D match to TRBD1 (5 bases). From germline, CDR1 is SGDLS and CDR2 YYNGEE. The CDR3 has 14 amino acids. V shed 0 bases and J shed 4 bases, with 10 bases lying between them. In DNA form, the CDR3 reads TGTGCCAGCAGCGTAGGGTCCAGGGTCACTGAAGCTTTCTTT. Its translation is CASSVGSRVTEAFF.

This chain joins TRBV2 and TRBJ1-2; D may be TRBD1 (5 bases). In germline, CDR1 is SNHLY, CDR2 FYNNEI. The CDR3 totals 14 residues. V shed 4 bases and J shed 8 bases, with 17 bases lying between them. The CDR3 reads CASSVWGGTQGYTF. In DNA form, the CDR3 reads TGTGCCAGCAGTGTCTGGGGGGGGACTCAGGGCTACACCTTC. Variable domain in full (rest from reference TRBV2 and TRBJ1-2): EPEVTQTPSHQVTQMGQEVILRCVPISNHLYFYWYRQILGQKVEFLVSFYNNEISEKSEIFDDQFSVERPDGSNFTLKIRSTKLEDSAMYFCASSVWGGTQGYTFGSGTRLTVV.

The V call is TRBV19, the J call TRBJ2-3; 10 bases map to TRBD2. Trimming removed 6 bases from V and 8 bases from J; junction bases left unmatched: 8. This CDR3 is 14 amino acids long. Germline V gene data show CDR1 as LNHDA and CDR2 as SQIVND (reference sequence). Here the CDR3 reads CASSYRLAGVTQYF. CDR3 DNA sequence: TGTGCCAGTAGCTATAGACTAGCGGGTGTTACGCAGTATTTT.

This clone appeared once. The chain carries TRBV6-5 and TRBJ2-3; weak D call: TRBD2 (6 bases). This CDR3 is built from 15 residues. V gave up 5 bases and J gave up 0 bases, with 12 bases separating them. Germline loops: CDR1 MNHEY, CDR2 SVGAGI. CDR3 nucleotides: TGTGCCAGCAGTCGTCTAGCGCCTAGCACAGATACGCAGTATTTT. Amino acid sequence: CASSRLAPSTDTQYF.

The CDR3 loop reads CASSLPAYTGELFF. The CDR3 region has the DNA TGTGCCAGCAGTCTGCCGGCCTACACCGGGGAGCTGTTTTTT. The V call is TRBV6-5, the J call TRBJ2-2; D not resolved. This CDR3 spans 14 amino acids. The germline gives CDR1 MNHEY, CDR2 SVGAGI. V was shortened by 5 bases and J by 3 bases, with 10 bases between the two germline ends.

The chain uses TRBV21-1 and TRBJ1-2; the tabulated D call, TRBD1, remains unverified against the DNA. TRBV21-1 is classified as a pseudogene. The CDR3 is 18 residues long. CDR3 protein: CASSKAGGTGNTNYGYTF. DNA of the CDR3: TGTGCCAGCAGCAAAGCAGGGGGGACAGGCAATACTAACTATGGCTACACCTTC.